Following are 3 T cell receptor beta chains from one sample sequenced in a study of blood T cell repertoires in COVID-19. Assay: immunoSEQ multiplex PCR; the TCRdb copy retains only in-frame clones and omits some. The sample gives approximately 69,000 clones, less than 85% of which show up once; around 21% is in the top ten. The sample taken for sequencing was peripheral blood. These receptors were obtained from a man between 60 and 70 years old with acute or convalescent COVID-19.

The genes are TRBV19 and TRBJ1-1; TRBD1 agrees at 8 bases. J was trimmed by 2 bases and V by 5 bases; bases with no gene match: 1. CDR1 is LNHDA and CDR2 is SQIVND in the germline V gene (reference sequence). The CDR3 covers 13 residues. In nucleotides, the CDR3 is TGTGCCAGTAGTGGACAGGGTAACACTGAAGCTTTCTTT. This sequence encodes CASSGQGNTEAFF.

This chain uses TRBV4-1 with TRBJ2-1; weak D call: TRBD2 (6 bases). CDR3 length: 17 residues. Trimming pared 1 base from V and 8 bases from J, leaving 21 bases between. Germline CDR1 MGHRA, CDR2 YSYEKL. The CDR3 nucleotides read TGCGCCAGCAGCCAAGTATCATCCGGGAGAGGAGCCGATGAGCAGTTCTTC. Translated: CASSQVSSGRGADEQFF.

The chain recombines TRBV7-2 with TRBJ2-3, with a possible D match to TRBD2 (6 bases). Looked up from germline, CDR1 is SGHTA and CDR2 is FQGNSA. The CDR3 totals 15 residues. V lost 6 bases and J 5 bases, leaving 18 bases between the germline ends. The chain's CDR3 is CASRFDVVGGDTQYF. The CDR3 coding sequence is TGTGCCAGCAGATTCGACGTCGTGGGGGGAGATACGCAGTATTTT.